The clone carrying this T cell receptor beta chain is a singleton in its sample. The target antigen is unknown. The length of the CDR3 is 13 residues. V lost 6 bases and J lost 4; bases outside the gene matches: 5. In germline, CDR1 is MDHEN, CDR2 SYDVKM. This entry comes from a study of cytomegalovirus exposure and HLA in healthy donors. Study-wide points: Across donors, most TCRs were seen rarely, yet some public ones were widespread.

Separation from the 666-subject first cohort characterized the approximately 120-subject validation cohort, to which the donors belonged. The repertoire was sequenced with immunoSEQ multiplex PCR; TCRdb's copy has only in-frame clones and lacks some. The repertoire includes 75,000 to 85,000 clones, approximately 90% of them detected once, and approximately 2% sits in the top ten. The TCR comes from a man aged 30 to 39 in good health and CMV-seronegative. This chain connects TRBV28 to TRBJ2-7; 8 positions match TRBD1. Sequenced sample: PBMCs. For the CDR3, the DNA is TGTGCCAGCAGGCGACAGGGGAAGTACGAGCAGTACTTC. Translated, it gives CASRRQGKYEQYF.